This TCR beta chain was found in a study of blood T cells in healthy people across ages. Germline V gene lookup returns CDR1 SGHRS and CDR2 YFSETQ. The CDR3 contains 14 residues. Between the trimmed V and J ends, which lost 3 bases and 5 bases, there was a span of 14 bases. A second PCR of 7 to 11 cycles used a sample-barcoded 5' primer and a J-beta primer mix. Every cDNA molecule carried a tag from a template-switch adaptor bearing 12 random nucleotides. Each CDR3 protein gets one entry after TCRdb re-called the 5' RACE reads with MiXCR. The table includes hundreds of thousands of distinct CDR3 sequences, 25% to 35% detected once. This clonotype has ten or more counts. The people who gave samples were healthy Caucasians from Russia, aged about 6 to 95.

The TCR was taken from a woman over 75 in good health. The specimen was blood. The chain employs TRBV5-1 and TRBJ1-2, with TRBD1 as a possible D gene (5 bases). Written as DNA, the CDR3 is TGCGCCAGCAGCTCGCAGGGCCCAGGGTATGGCTACACCTTC. Protein: CASSSQGPGYGYTF.